These 31 T cell receptor beta chains were sequenced from one sample in a study of blood T cell repertoires in COVID-19. TCRdb's copy holds only in-frame clones and misses some; the assay was immunoSEQ multiplex PCR. The sample consists of about 88,000 clones, roughly 91% of them appearing once. What was sequenced was peripheral blood. These receptors all come from a man between 18 and 29 years old with COVID-19, enrolled during active disease.

The V and J genes are TRBV11-3 and TRBJ1-6; 7 bases align to TRBD1. The CDR3 length is 16 residues. The J segment lost 7 bases and the V segment lost 2 bases, leaving 8 bases of the junction unmatched. Per germline, CDR1 SGHNT and CDR2 YENEEA. The CDR3: CASSLPPTRGNSPLHF. DNA for the CDR3: TGTGCCAGCAGCTTACCCCCCACCAGGGGGAATTCACCCCTCCACTTT.

The genes are TRBV4-1 and TRBJ1-1; 8 bases align to TRBD1. The CDR3 extends over 15 amino acids. V dropped 2 bases and J dropped 6; count of bases not matched to a gene: 8. The germline gives CDR1 MGHRA, CDR2 YSYEKL. CDR3 bases: TGCGCCAGCAGCCAAATGTGGACAGGGCAACCTGAAGCTTTCTTT. It is translated as CASSQMWTGQPEAFF.

This sequence joins TRBV4-3 and TRBJ2-7, with 12 bases that match TRBD1. With 0 bases clipped from V and 7 bases from J, the junction kept 7 bases outside the gene matches. CDR3 size: 16 residues. From germline, CDR1 is LGHNA and CDR2 YSLEER. The CDR3: CASSQDEGTGGAEQYF. The CDR3 nucleotides read TGCGCCAGCAGCCAAGATGAGGGGACAGGGGGCGCGGAGCAGTACTTC.

This clone was seen only once. The chain joins TRBV3-1 (or the pseudogene TRBV3-2) to TRBJ2-7; tentatively, D is TRBD2 (6 bases). The CDR3 is made up of 13 amino acids. Germline V CDR1 and CDR2: LGHDT, YNNKEL (reference sequence). The V and J ends lost 4 bases and 3 bases respectively, with 10 bases between them. CDR3 in DNA: TGTGCCAGCAGCCCCCTCGGGGGCTACGAGCAGTACTTC. Translation: CASSPLGGYEQYF.

This sequence joins TRBV9 and TRBJ2-6; possibly TRBD2 for D (5 bases). This CDR3 is built from 16 residues. V was cut by 3 bases and J by 0 bases, with 10 bases left in between. Germline CDR1 is SGDLS and CDR2 is YYNGEE. The CDR3 here is CASSGVAGSGANVLTF. Here the CDR3 DNA reads TGTGCCAGCAGCGGGGTGGCGGGCTCTGGGGCCAACGTCCTGACTTTC.

This chain links TRBV5-6 with TRBJ1-5, with D perhaps matching TRBD1 (6 bases). This CDR3 has 13 residues. Germline CDR1 and CDR2: SGHDT and YYEEEE. The ends were cut back, 1 base at V and 7 bases at J, with 9 bases in the middle. The CDR3 region has the DNA TGTGCCAGCAGCTTGACAGGGAAGCAGCCCCAGCATTTT. Translating gives CASSLTGKQPQHF.

In its sample, this clone was seen a few times. CDR3 DNA sequence: TGTGCCAGCAGTTCCGTCGGGTGGGCCGGGGAGCTGTTTTTT. Translating gives CASSSVGWAGELFF. This sequence joins TRBV27 and TRBJ2-2; D gene ambiguous. The CDR3 has 14 amino acids. Trimming shortened V by 4 bases and J by 6 bases, and 12 bases separated the two germline ends. Germline V CDR1 and CDR2: MNHEY, SMNVEV (reference sequence).

This sequence joins TRBV6-2 or TRBV6-3 and TRBJ1-2; 8 nucleotides agree with TRBD1. The J segment lost 5 bases and the V segment lost 5 bases, leaving 4 bases of the junction unmatched. Germline V gene lookup returns CDR1 MNHEY and CDR2 SVGEGT. The CDR3 length is 13 residues. DNA of the CDR3: TGTGCCAGCAGTAGGGGACAGGTGTATGGCTACACCTTC. It encodes CASSRGQVYGYTF.

This clone has a single count. V usage is TRBV4-3 and J usage is TRBJ1-1; D remains ambiguous. V dropped 4 bases and J dropped 2 bases, with 11 bases sitting between them. This CDR3 comprises 14 residues. Looked up from germline, CDR1 is LGHNA and CDR2 is YSLEER. In DNA form, the CDR3 reads TGCGCCAGCAGCCCCCCCGGGGTTAACACTGAAGCTTTCTTT. It specifies CASSPPGVNTEAFF.

This chain connects TRBV7-8 to TRBJ1-1; a possible D gene is TRBD1 (5 bases). The length of the CDR3 is 14 residues. V dropped 6 bases and J dropped 3 bases, with 14 bases sitting between them. Germline CDR1 SGHVS, CDR2 FQNEAQ. The CDR3 nucleotides read TGTGCCAGCAGGCCAGGGAGGGCGGACACTGAAGCTTTCTTT. It codes for CASRPGRADTEAFF.

DNA for the CDR3: TGTGCCAGCAGTTTAAGGGACAGCTACGAGCAGTACTTC. It translates to CASSLRDSYEQYF. The gene calls are TRBV28 and TRBJ2-7; TRBD1 aligns across 7 bases. Germline assignment: CDR1 MDHEN and CDR2 SYDVKM. The length of the CDR3 is 13 residues. V was clipped by 2 bases and J by 3 bases; unmatched bases: 1.

This clone appeared a single time. This chain connects TRBV19 to TRBJ2-3, with TRBD1 as a possible D gene (5 bases). Trimming stripped 5 bases from V and 3 bases from J, with 15 bases between. The germline CDR1 and CDR2 sequences are LNHDA and SQIVND (reference sequence). This CDR3 has 15 amino acids. The CDR3 region is CASSLSFAGTDTQYF. CDR3 in DNA: TGTGCCAGTAGTTTGTCCTTTGCAGGGACAGATACGCAGTATTTT.

The chain links TRBV7-8 to TRBJ2-7; D remains ambiguous. The V end lost 5 bases, the J end lost 3 bases, and 17 bases lay between the germline ends. The CDR3 consists of 15 residues. Germline values: CDR1 SGHVS, CDR2 FQNEAQ. The CDR3 is CASSPPATTVYEQYF. The CDR3, as DNA: TGTGCCAGCAGCCCCCCCGCGACGACTGTCTACGAGCAGTACTTC.

The chain recombines TRBV15 with TRBJ2-5; a possible D gene is TRBD2 (5 bases). V gave up 0 bases and J gave up 2 bases, with 16 bases separating them. Germline V lookup: CDR1 LNHNV, CDR2 YYDKDF (reference sequence). The CDR3 extends over 17 amino acids. In DNA, the CDR3 is TGTGCCACCAGCAGAGATCAGAGGGAATTATTACAAGAGACCCAGTACTTC. Its translation is CATSRDQRELLQETQYF.

V is TRBV25-1 and J is TRBJ2-1, with D uncertain. Trimming shortened V by 6 bases and J by 0 bases, and 6 bases separated the two germline ends. Per germline, CDR1 MGHDK and CDR2 SYGVNS. This CDR3 is built from 13 residues. CDR3 loop: CASSPSSYNEQFF. The CDR3 DNA sequence: TGTGCCAGCAGCCCTAGCTCCTACAATGAGCAGTTCTTC.

The V gene is TRBV3-1 (or the pseudogene TRBV3-2), the J gene TRBJ2-1, with 11 positions matching TRBD2. This CDR3 is built from 17 residues. Germline loops: CDR1 LGHDT, CDR2 YNNKEL (reference sequence). V shed 1 base and J 4 bases; nucleotides not matched to a gene: 6. The CDR3 DNA reads as TGTGCCAGCAGCCAAGGGCTAGCGGGAGGCACTTACAATGAGCAGTTCTTC. Amino acid sequence: CASSQGLAGGTYNEQFF.

The chain joins TRBV15 to TRBJ1-1, with TRBD1 as a possible D gene (5 bases). This CDR3 comprises 17 residues. The ends were cut back, 0 bases at V and 3 bases at J, with 17 bases in the middle. Germline V CDR1 and CDR2: LNHNV, YYDKDF (reference sequence). CDR3 sequence reads: CATSRDHLGGVHTEAFF. The CDR3 DNA follows: TGTGCCACCAGCAGAGATCACCTGGGAGGGGTCCACACTGAAGCTTTCTTT.

This clone was seen once. This rearrangement joins TRBV9 to TRBJ1-2; possibly TRBD1 for D (5 bases). Germline values: CDR1 SGDLS, CDR2 YYNGEE. The CDR3 runs to 13 residues. V lost 1 base, J lost 10 bases, and 14 bases lay in between. Here the CDR3 DNA reads TGTGCCAGCAGCGTAACCCAGGGTGGGTTCTACACCTTC. This encodes CASSVTQGGFYTF.

This rearrangement joins TRBV28 to TRBJ1-5; the D is unclear. Trimming left V 5 bases short and J 3 bases short, with 8 bases between. The CDR3 has 13 residues. Germline CDR1 MDHEN, CDR2 SYDVKM. CDR3 sequence: CASSNFDNQPQHF. The CDR3 DNA sequence: TGTGCCAGCAGTAACTTTGACAATCAGCCCCAGCATTTT.

The chain couples TRBV2 to TRBJ2-3; 7 bases fit TRBD2. Germline trimming cut 7 bases from V and 2 bases from J; bases unmatched to any gene: 9. This CDR3 comprises 15 residues. CDR1 is SNHLY and CDR2 is FYNNEI in the germline V gene. For the CDR3, the DNA is TGTGCCAGCAAACCCGCCGGGAGGCCCACAGATACGCAGTATTTT. Protein product: CASKPAGRPTDTQYF.

V is TRBV19 and J is TRBJ1-1; TRBD1 matches 7 bases. This CDR3 contains 14 residues. Germline loops: CDR1 LNHDA, CDR2 SQIVND (reference sequence). V shed 5 bases and J 1 base; nucleotides not matched to a gene: 4. The CDR3 DNA sequence: TGTGCCAGTAGTCCCCGACAGGGGAACACTGAAGCTTTCTTT. Translating gives CASSPRQGNTEAFF.

This clone was recorded a few times. This chain joins TRBV19 and TRBJ1-1; possibly TRBD1 for D (6 bases). This CDR3 spans 14 amino acids. Looked up from germline, CDR1 is LNHDA and CDR2 is SQIVND (reference sequence). V was shortened by 1 base and J by 11 bases, with 17 bases between the two germline ends. CDR3 nucleotides: TGTGCCAGTAGTATAGGTCAAGGGGGAGTCGTGGCTTTCTTT. It yields the protein CASSIGQGGVVAFF. Using reference TRBV19 and TRBJ1-1 for the parts outside the CDR3, the full variable domain is DGGITQSPKYLFRKEGQNVTLSCEQNLNHDAMYWYRQDPGQGLRLIYYSQIVNDFQKGDIAEGYSVSREKKESFPLTVTSAQKNPTAFYLCASSIGQGGVVAFFGQGTRLTVV.

V usage is TRBV25-1 and J usage is TRBJ2-7; D remains unclear. Germline lookup yields CDR1 MGHDK and CDR2 SYGVNS. V lost 1 base and J 5 bases, leaving 6 bases between the germline ends. The CDR3 totals 12 residues. CDR3 loop: CASSESRDEQYF. CDR3 sequence (DNA): TGTGCCAGCAGTGAATCCCGCGACGAGCAGTACTTC.

The gene calls are TRBV30 and TRBJ1-4, with a tentative D call TRBD1 (5 bases). Trimming took 2 bases from V and 13 from J, leaving 11 bases between them. Germline CDR1 GTSNPN, CDR2 SVGIG (reference sequence). This CDR3 comprises 11 residues. The DNA for the CDR3 is TGTGCCTGGAGTTCAGGGCTTTTACTGTTTTTT. The encoded protein is CAWSSGLLLFF.

This clone has a handful of counts. This chain uses TRBV29-1 with TRBJ1-4; 7 bases line up with TRBD1. Per germline, CDR1 SQVTM and CDR2 ANQGSEA. J was trimmed by 3 bases and V by 5 bases; bases with no gene match: 3. This CDR3 has 13 residues. The CDR3 DNA is TGCAGCGTTCTCCAGGGGGCTAATGAAAAACTGTTTTTT. Translating gives CSVLQGANEKLFF.

The chain is built from TRBV19 and TRBJ1-5; D is perhaps TRBD1 (5 bases). V was trimmed by 1 base and J by 5 bases, leaving 9 bases between them. The CDR3 is 14 residues long. In germline, CDR1 is LNHDA, CDR2 SQIVND (reference sequence). Written as DNA, the CDR3 is TGTGCCAGTAGTATAGTAGCAGGGCATCAGCCCCAGCATTTT. Residues: CASSIVAGHQPQHF.

The chain recombines TRBV3-1 (or the pseudogene TRBV3-2) with TRBJ1-1; D remains unclear. CDR1 and CDR2 (germline): LGHDT, YNNKEL (reference sequence). V lost 4 bases to trimming and J lost 0 bases, with 9 bases between them. This CDR3 comprises 14 residues. CDR3 DNA: TGTGCCAGCAGCCCAACTGCCCTGAACACTGAAGCTTTCTTT. Its protein is CASSPTALNTEAFF.

The chain uses TRBV29-1 and TRBJ1-2; 7 bases align to TRBD1. This CDR3 has 12 residues. The germline V gene has CDR1 SQVTM and CDR2 ANQGSEA. After removal of 4 bases from V and 4 bases from J, the junction contained 3 bases not matched to a gene. This CDR3 reads CSVAHRGYGYTF. The CDR3 coding sequence is TGCAGCGTTGCACACAGGGGCTATGGCTACACCTTC.

The chain couples TRBV10-1 to TRBJ2-7, with 12 bases identical to TRBD2. This CDR3 comprises 15 residues. With 10 bases clipped from V and 1 base from J, the junction kept 8 bases outside the gene matches. Germline-derived CDR1 and CDR2 are WNHNN and SYGVQD (reference sequence). CDR3 DNA: TGCGCCACCCCTACCCTAGCGGGAGGGTCCTACGAGCAGTACTTC. It encodes CATPTLAGGSYEQYF.

The chain employs TRBV27 and TRBJ1-2, with 9 bases lining up with TRBD1. Germline V CDR1 and CDR2: MNHEY, SMNVEV (reference sequence). The V and J ends lost 4 bases and 8 bases, in that order; junction bases with no gene match: 8. This CDR3 contains 14 residues. The chain's CDR3 is CASSSGQGSYGYTF. CDR3 in DNA: TGTGCCAGCAGTTCGGGACAGGGATCGTACGGCTACACCTTC.

This clone has a single count. The chain is built from TRBV6-6 and TRBJ2-2; TRBD2 might be the D (6 bases). CDR3 length equals 12 residues. Per germline, CDR1 MNHNY and CDR2 SVGAGI (reference sequence). Trimming removed 6 bases at V and 4 bases at J, with 6 bases between. The CDR3 loop reads CASRGGTGELFF. The CDR3, as DNA: TGTGCCAGCAGGGGGGGCACCGGGGAGCTGTTTTTT.